This T cell receptor (beta chain) was sequenced during a study of blood T cell repertoires in COVID-19. Study as a whole: From the United States, Italy and Spain came samples of acute and convalescent COVID-19.

The J segment lost 11 bases and the V segment lost 4 bases, leaving 9 bases of the junction unmatched. Germline V gene sequence: CDR1 SGDLS, CDR2 YYNGEE. The CDR3 has 13 amino acids. As processed by the authors: Reference gene primer amplification in the assay estimated nucleated cell counts. The protocol was immunoSEQ multiplex PCR, while the TCRdb copy is restricted to in-frame clones and leaves out a portion. V, J and clone size derive from that table, while D and trimming were established from the DNA sequence. The table lists about 230,000 clones, approximately 80% of them singletons. Sequencing was done on a sample of peripheral blood. This TCR was recovered from a man aged 40-49 years who had recovered from COVID-19. The gene calls are TRBV9 and TRBJ2-3, with 8 positions matching TRBD1. The DNA for the CDR3 is TGTGCCAGCAGCATAGCGGACAGGGTGGAGCAGTATTTT. It is translated as CASSIADRVEQYF.